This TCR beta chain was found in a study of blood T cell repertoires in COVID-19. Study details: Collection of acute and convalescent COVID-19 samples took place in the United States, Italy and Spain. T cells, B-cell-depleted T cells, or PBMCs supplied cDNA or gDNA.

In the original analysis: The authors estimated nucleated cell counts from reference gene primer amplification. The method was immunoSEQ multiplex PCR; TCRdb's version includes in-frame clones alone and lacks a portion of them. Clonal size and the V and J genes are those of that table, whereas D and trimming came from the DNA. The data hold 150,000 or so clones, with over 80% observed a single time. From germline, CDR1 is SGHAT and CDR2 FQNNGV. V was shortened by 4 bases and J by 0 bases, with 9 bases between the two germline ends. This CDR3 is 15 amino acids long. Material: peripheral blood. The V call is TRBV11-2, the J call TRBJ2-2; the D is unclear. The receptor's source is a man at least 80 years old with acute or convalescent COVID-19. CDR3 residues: CASSSKGANTGELFF. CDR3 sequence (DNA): TGTGCCAGCAGCTCGAAAGGAGCGAACACCGGGGAGCTGTTTTTT.